A few counts support the clone carrying this T cell receptor beta chain. The antigen remains undetermined. This entry comes from a study of a mutant IDH1 vaccine in newly diagnosed glioma. Looking at the study overall: Initiation of the vaccine course occurred 4-6 weeks after radiotherapy alone, or alongside temozolomide cycles. General observations from the study: There seemed to be no relation between pseudoprogression and changes in top peripheral T cell clonotypes.

V was pared by 0 bases and J by 8 bases, with 7 bases between. The CDR3 consists of 12 residues. Germline V CDR1 and CDR2: LNHDA, SQIVND (reference sequence). Some clones are missing from TCRdb's copy, which holds only in-frame ones; the method was immunoSEQ multiplex PCR. In the table there are approximately 32,000 clones, about three fifths of which are singletons. Time point specified: week 5, during vaccination. Vaccine doses each comprised 300 ug of mutant IDH1 20-mer peptide, with topical imiquimod. The sample here was PBMCs, taken from a glioma patient whose treatment included an IDH1 peptide vaccine. The source is a woman under 30 with glioma. This sequence joins TRBV19 and TRBJ1-1, with D uncertain. CDR3 region: CASSIDHWEAFF. The CDR3 coding sequence is TGTGCCAGTAGTATAGATCATTGGGAAGCTTTCTTT.